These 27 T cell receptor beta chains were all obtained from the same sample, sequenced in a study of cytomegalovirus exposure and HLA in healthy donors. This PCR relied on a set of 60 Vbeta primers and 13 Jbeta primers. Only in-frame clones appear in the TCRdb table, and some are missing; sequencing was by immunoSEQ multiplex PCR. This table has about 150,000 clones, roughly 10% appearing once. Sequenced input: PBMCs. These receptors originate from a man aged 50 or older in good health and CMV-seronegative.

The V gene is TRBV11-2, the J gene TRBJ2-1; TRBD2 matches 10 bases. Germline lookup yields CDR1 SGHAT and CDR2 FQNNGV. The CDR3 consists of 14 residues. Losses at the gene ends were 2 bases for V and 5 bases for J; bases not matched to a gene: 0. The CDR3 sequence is CASSLTSGNNEQFF. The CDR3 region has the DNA TGTGCCAGCAGCTTAACTAGCGGGAACAATGAGCAGTTCTTC.

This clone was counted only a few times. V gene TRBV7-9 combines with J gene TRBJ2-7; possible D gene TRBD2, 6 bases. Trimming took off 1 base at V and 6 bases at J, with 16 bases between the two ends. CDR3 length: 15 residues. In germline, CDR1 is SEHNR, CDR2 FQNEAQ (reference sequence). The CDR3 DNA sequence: TGTGCCAGCAGCTTAGGGGTCAGCGGCGGGGCCGAGCAGTACTTC. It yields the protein CASSLGVSGGAEQYF. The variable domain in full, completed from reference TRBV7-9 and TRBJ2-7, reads DTGVSQNPRHKITKRGQNVTFRCDPISEHNRLYWYRQTLGQGPEFLTYFQNEAQLEKSRLLSDRFSAERPKGSFSTLEIQRTEQGDSAMYLCASSLGVSGGAEQYFGPGTRLTVT.

The DNA for the CDR3 is TGTGCCAGCAGCTTAGTTAGCGGGAGTGGGCGGAATGAGCAGTTCTTC. Translating gives CASSLVSGSGRNEQFF. This chain links TRBV7-6 with TRBJ2-1, with 9 bases that match TRBD2. This CDR3 comprises 16 residues. Per the germline V gene, CDR1 is SGHVS and CDR2 is FNYEAQ. The trim removed 1 base at V and 7 bases at J, leaving 8 bases unmatched.

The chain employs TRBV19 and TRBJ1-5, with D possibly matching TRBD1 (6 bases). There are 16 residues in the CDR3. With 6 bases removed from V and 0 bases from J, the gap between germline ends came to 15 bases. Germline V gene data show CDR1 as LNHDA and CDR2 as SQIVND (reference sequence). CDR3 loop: CASSLRTDYSNQPQHF. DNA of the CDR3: TGTGCCAGTAGCCTTAGGACAGATTATAGCAATCAGCCCCAGCATTTT.

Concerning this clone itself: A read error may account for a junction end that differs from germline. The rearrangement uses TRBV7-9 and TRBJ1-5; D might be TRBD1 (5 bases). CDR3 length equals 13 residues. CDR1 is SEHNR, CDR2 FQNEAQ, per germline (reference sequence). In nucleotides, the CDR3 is TGTGCCAACAGCGGAGGGGGCAATCAGCCCCAGCATTTT. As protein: CANSGGGNQPQHF.

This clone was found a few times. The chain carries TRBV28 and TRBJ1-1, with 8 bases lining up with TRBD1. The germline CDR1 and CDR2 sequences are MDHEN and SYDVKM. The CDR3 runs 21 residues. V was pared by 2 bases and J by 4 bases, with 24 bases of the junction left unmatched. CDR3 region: CASSLPYGGGGRGRISTEAFF. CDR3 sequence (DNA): TGTGCCAGCAGTTTACCATACGGTGGGGGTGGCAGGGGGCGTATAAGCACTGAAGCTTTCTTT.

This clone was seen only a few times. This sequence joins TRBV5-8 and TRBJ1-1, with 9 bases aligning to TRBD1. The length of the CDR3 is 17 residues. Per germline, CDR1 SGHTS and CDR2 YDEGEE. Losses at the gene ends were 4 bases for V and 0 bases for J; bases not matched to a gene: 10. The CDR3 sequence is CASSTGQGTTLNTEAFF. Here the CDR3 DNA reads TGTGCCAGCAGCACCGGACAGGGGACCACTTTGAACACTGAAGCTTTCTTT. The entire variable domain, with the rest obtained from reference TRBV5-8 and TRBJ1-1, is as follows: EAGVTQSPTHLIKTRGQQATLRCSPISGHTSVYWYQQALGLGLQFLLWYDEGEERNRGNFPPRFSGRQFPNYSSELNVNALELEDSALYLCASSTGQGTTLNTEAFFGQGTRLTVV.

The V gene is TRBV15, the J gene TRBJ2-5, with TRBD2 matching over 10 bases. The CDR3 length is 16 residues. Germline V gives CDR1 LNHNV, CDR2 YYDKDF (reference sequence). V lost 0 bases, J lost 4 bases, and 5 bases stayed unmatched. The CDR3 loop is CATSRELAGKGETQYF. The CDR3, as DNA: TGTGCCACCAGCAGAGAACTAGCGGGGAAAGGAGAGACCCAGTACTTC.

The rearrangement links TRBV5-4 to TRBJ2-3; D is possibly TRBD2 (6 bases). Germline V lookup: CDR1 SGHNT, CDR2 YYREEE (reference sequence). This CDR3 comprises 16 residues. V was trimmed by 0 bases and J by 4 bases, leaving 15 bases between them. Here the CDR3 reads CASSLVSFQRADTQYF. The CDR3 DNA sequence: TGTGCCAGCAGCTTGGTGTCTTTCCAGCGGGCAGATACGCAGTATTTT. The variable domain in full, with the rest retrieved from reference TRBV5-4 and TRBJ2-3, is ETGVTQSPTHLIKTRGQQVTLRCSSQSGHNTVSWYQQALGQGPQFIFQYYREEENGRGNFPPRFSGLQFPNYSSELNVNALELDDSALYLCASSLVSFQRADTQYFGPGTRLTVL.

The CDR3 loop reads CASSPVENANYGYTF. The CDR3 DNA reads as TGTGCCAGCTCACCAGTAGAGAATGCTAACTATGGCTACACCTTC. J is TRBJ1-2 and V is TRBV18; no clear D gene. The CDR3 length is 15 residues. V dropped 2 bases and J dropped 0 bases, with 10 bases sitting between them. CDR1 is KGHSH, CDR2 LQKENI, per germline.

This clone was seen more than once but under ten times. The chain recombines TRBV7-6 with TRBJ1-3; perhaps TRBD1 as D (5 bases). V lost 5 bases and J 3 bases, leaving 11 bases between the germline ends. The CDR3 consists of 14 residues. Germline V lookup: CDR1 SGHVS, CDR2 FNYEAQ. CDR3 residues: CASSPGTVGNTIYF. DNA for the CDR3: TGTGCCAGCAGCCCCGGGACTGTTGGAAACACCATATATTTT.

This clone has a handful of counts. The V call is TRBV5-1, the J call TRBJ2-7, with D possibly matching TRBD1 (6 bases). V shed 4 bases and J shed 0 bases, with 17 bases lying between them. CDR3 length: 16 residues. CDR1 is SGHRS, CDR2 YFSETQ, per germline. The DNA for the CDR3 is TGCGCCAGCAGCAAGGATGGGGCCAGGGGCTCCTACGAGCAGTACTTC. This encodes CASSKDGARGSYEQYF. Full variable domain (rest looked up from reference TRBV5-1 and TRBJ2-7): KAGVTQTPRYLIKTRGQQVTLSCSPISGHRSVSWYQQTPGQGLQFLFEYFSETQRNKGNFPGRFSGRQFSNSRSEMNVSTLELGDSALYLCASSKDGARGSYEQYFGPGTRLTVT.

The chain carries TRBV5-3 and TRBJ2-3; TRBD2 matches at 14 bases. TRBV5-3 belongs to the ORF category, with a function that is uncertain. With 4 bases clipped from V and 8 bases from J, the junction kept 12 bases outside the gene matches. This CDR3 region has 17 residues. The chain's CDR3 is CARSDSGLAGEGPTQYF. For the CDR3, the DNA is TGTGCCAGAAGCGATTCGGGACTAGCGGGAGAGGGACCTACGCAGTATTTT.

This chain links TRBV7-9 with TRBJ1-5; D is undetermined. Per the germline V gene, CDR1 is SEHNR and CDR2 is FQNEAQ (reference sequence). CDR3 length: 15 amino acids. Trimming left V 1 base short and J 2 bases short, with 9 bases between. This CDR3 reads CASSLVGEGNQPQHF. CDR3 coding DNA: TGTGCCAGCAGCTTAGTCGGGGAGGGCAATCAGCCCCAGCATTTT.

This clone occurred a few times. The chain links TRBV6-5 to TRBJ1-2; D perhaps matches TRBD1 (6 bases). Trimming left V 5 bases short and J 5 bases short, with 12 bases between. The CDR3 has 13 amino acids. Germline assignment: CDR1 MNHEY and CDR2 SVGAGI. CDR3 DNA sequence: TGTGCCAGCAGTCTGACAGGCGTTTATGGCTACACCTTC. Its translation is CASSLTGVYGYTF.

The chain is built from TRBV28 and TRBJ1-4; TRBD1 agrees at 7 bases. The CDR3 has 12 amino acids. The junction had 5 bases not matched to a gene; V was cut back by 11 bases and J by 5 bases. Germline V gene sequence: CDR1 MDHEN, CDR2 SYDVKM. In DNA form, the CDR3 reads TGTGCCCCGGGACAGCCGAATGAAAAACTGTTTTTT. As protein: CAPGQPNEKLFF.

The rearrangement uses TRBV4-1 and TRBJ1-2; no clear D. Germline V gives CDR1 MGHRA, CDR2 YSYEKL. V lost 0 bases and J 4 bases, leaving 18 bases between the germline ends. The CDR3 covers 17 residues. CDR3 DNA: TGCGCCAGCAGCCAAGAGGACTCCAGATATTGGATCTATGGCTACACCTTC. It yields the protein CASSQEDSRYWIYGYTF.

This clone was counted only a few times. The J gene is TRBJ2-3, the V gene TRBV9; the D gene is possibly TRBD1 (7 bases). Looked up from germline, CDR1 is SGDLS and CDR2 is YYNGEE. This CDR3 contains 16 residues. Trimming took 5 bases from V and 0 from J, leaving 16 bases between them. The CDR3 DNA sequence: TGTGCCAGCAGTCAACAGGGGAGGAGGAGCACAGATACGCAGTATTTT. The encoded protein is CASSQQGRRSTDTQYF.

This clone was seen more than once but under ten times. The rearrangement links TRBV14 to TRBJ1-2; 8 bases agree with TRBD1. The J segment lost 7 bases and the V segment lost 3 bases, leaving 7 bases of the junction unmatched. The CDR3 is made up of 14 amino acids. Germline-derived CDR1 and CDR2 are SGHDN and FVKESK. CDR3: CASSHVRTGSGYTF. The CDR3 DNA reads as TGTGCCAGCAGCCACGTCCGGACAGGGTCTGGCTACACCTTC.

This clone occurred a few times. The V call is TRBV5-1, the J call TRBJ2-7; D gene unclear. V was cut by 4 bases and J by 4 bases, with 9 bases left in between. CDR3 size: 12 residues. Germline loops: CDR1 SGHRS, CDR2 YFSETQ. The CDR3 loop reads CASSPLGYEQYF. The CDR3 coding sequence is TGCGCCAGCAGCCCCCTCGGGTACGAGCAGTACTTC.

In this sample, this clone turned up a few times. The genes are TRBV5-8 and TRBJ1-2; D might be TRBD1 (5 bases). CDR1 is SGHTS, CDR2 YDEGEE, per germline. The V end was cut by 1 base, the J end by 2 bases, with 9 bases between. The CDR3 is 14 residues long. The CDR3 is CASSLRQINYGYTF. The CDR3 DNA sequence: TGTGCCAGCAGCTTGAGACAGATAAACTATGGCTACACCTTC.

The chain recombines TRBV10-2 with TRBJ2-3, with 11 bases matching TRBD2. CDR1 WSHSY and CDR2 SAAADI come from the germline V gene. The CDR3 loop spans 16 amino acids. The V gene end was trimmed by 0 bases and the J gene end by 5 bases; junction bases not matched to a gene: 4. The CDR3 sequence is CASSESVAGGVDTQYF. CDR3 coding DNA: TGCGCCAGCAGTGAGTCGGTAGCGGGAGGGGTAGATACGCAGTATTTT.

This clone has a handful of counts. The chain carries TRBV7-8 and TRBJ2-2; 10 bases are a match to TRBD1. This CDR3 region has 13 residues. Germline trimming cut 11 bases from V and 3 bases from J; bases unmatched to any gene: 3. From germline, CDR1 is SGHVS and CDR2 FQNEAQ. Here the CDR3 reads CAGGQGYTGELFF. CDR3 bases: TGTGCCGGGGGACAGGGGTACACCGGGGAGCTGTTTTTT.

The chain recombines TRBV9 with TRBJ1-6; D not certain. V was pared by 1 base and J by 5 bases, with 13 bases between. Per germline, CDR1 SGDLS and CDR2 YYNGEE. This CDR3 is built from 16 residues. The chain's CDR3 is CASSVNDGPHNSPLHF. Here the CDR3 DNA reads TGTGCCAGCAGCGTAAATGATGGGCCCCATAATTCACCCCTCCACTTT. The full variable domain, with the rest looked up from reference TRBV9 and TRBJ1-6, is DSGVTQTPKHLITATGQRVTLRCSPRSGDLSVYWYQQSLDQGLQFLIQYYNGEERAKGNILERFSAQQFPDLHSELNLSSLELGDSALYFCASSVNDGPHNSPLHFGNGTRLTVT.

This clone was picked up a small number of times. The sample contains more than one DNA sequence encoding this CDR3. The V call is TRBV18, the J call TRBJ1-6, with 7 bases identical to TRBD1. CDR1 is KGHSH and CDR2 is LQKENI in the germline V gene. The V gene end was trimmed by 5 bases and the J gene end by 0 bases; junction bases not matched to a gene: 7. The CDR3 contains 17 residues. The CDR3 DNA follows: TGTGCCAGCTCAGACAGGGAGATGCGCTCCTATAATTCACCCCTCCACTTT. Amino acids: CASSDREMRSYNSPLHF.

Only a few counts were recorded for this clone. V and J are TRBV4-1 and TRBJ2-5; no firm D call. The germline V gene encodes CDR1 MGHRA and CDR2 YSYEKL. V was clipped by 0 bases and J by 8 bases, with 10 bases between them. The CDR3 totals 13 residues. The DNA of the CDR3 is TGCGCCAGCAGCCAAGAACGTTCGACTACCCAGTACTTC. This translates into CASSQERSTTQYF.

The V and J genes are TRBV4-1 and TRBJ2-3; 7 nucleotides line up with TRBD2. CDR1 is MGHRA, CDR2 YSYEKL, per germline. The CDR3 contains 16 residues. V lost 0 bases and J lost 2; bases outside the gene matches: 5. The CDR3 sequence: CASSQDASGYTDTQYF. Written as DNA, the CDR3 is TGCGCCAGCAGCCAAGACGCTAGCGGATACACAGATACGCAGTATTTT.